A selection of T cell receptor beta chains follows, all from one sample in a study of cytomegalovirus exposure and HLA in healthy donors. TCRdb's table, derived via immunoSEQ multiplex PCR, lists solely in-frame clones and lacks some. The sample contains 210,000 or so clones, about three quarters of which appear only once. Sequencing used PBMCs. The receptors come from a boy between 10 and 17 years old in good health and CMV-seronegative. CDR3s include the opening cysteine and the closing phenylalanine or tryptophan. The D gene is left open where the match is weak. A row's size may be missing; if present it is once, few, many or a size class.

v_call	cdr3_length	clone_size	d_call	j_call	cdr3_aa	cdr3_nt
TRBV7-9	12	.	.	TRBJ2-1	CASSTRSDSWFF	TGTGCCAGCAGCACCCGGTCGGACTCTTGGTTCTTC
TRBV18	22	.	TRBD2	TRBJ2-6	CASSPLMIAGGAVGSGANVLTF	TGTGCCAGCTCACCCCTTATGATAGCGGGAGGTGCAGTCGGCTCTGGGGCCAACGTCCTGACTTTC
TRBV4-1	15	few	TRBD1	TRBJ2-7	CASSRPGQGSYEQYF	TGCGCCAGCAGCCGCCCGGGACAGGGGTCCTACGAGCAGTACTTC
TRBV18	16	.	.	TRBJ2-1	CASSPLAAPEPGEQFF	TGTGCCAGCTCACCTCTAGCCGCACCGGAACCGGGGGAGCAGTTCTTC
TRBV23-1	16	.	TRBD1	TRBJ2-2	CASSQPDREVAGELFF	TGCGCCAGCAGTCAACCGGACAGGGAGGTAGCCGGGGAGCTGTTTTTT
TRBV13	15	.	.	TRBJ2-3	CASSLRTPLADTQYF	TGTGCCAGCAGCTTACGGACACCCCTCGCGGATACGCAGTATTTT
TRBV19	19	.	.	TRBJ1-3	CASSINLASELRRGNTIYF	TGTGCCAGTAGTATAAACTTAGCTTCGGAACTGCGCCGGGGAAACACCATATATTTT
TRBV6-9	16	.	TRBD1	TRBJ1-1	CASSYSPQGAGTEAFF	TGTGCCAGCAGTTATTCGCCACAGGGGGCTGGTACTGAAGCTTTCTTT
TRBV28	15	.	TRBD1	TRBJ1-6	CASSSGTGVGSPLHF	TGTGCCAGCAGCTCCGGGACAGGGGTAGGTTCACCCCTCCACTTT
TRBV7-9	19	.	TRBD1	TRBJ2-6	CSSSLGPPGGRLGANVLTF	TGTTCCAGCAGCTTAGGTCCCCCAGGGGGCCGTCTTGGGGCCAACGTCCTGACTTTC
TRBV5-4	16	.	TRBD2	TRBJ2-7	CASSLARVSGDYEQYF	TGTGCCAGCAGCCTGGCTAGGGTTAGCGGGGACTACGAGCAGTACTTC
TRBV6-1	11	.	.	TRBJ1-1	CASSERSEAFF	TGTGCCAGCAGTGAACGGAGTGAAGCTTTCTTT
TRBV6-1	14	once	TRBD1	TRBJ2-1	CASSRDRGSNEQFF	TGTGCCAGCAGTCGGGACAGGGGAAGCAATGAGCAGTTCTTC
TRBV7-2	16	.	.	TRBJ1-4	CASSFNSRATNEKLFF	TGTGCCAGCAGCTTTAACAGTCGTGCAACTAATGAAAAACTGTTTTTT
TRBV15	20	.	TRBD2	TRBJ2-4	CATSREKLAGVAYTKNIQYF	TGTGCCACCAGCAGAGAAAAGCTAGCGGGAGTAGCGTATACCAAAAACATTCAGTACTTC
TRBV19	13	once	.	TRBJ2-7	CASSIKSAGEQYF	TGTGCCAGTAGTATTAAGTCCGCCGGTGAGCAGTACTTC
TRBV10-3	13	once	.	TRBJ2-7	CAISQGQVYEQYF	TGTGCCATCAGTCAGGGGCAGGTCTACGAGCAGTACTTC
TRBV5-4	14	.	.	TRBJ2-2	CASSAEMNTGELFF	TGTGCCAGCAGCGCGGAGATGAACACCGGGGAGCTGTTTTTT
TRBV29-1	13	.	TRBD1	TRBJ1-1	CSVGLRGLAITFF	TGCAGCGTTGGCTTGAGGGGGCTGGCGATAACTTTCTTT
TRBV27	17	.	TRBD2	TRBJ2-4	CASSLHRTSGTKNIQYF	TGTGCCAGCAGTTTACACCGGACTAGCGGAACCAAAAACATTCAGTACTTC
TRBV9	15	.	TRBD1	TRBJ2-5	CASSVDGTGEETQYF	TGTGCCAGCAGCGTAGACGGGACAGGGGAGGAGACCCAGTACTTC
TRBV29-1	14	.	.	TRBJ2-5	CSVAGRLKTETQYF	TGCAGCGTCGCGGGACGGCTCAAGACGGAGACCCAGTACTTC
TRBV4-2	15	.	TRBD1	TRBJ1-1	CASSQVGQMNTEAFF	TGTGCCAGCAGCCAGGTGGGACAGATGAACACTGAAGCTTTCTTT
TRBV19	14	.	.	TRBJ1-4	CASSIWDNNEKLFF	TGTGCCAGTAGTATATGGGACAATAATGAAAAACTGTTTTTT